Presented here are 6 T cell receptor beta chains from one specimen sequenced in a study of blood T cell repertoires in COVID-19 (dated by TCRdb to between 2020 and 2021). To prepare the library, the immunoSEQ multiplex PCR assay was applied. Drawn from immuneACCESS, this table holds only the in-frame rearrangements with V and J called that TCRdb kept. Clones are partly lost; checked studies trace under half to an unresolved V gene and leave the rest unexplained. This sample has around 60,000 clones in its table, and over 80% of those were observed once. 3.5% of the sample goes to the ten largest clones. The sample was peripheral blood. The receptors were sampled from a woman of 80 years or more with acute or convalescent COVID-19.

The genes are TRBV6-6 and TRBJ2-7, with D unresolved. V lost 2 bases and J 2 bases, leaving 7 bases between the germline ends. In germline, CDR1 is MNHNY, CDR2 SVGAGI (reference sequence). This CDR3 is 13 amino acids long. The CDR3 bases are TGTGCCAGCAGTTACCAGAATGCCTACGAGCAGTACTTC. Translation gives CASSYQNAYEQYF.

This clone was found once. The chain links TRBV20-1 to TRBJ2-7; 12 bases align to TRBD2. J lost 3 bases, V lost 3 bases, and 3 bases had no gene match. The CDR3 loop spans 14 amino acids. Looked up from germline, CDR1 is DFQATT and CDR2 is SNEGSKA (reference sequence). The CDR3 is CSASPTSGSYEQYF. DNA for the CDR3: TGCAGTGCTAGTCCGACTAGCGGGAGCTACGAGCAGTACTTC.

This clone showed up just once. The chain is built from TRBV29-1 and TRBJ2-5; D remains ambiguous. Trimming took 4 bases from V and 5 from J, leaving 17 bases between them. The CDR3 covers 14 residues. Germline values: CDR1 SQVTM, CDR2 ANQGSEA. CDR3: CSVGAVFAPETQYF. Here the CDR3 DNA reads TGCAGCGTTGGTGCGGTATTCGCTCCTGAGACCCAGTACTTC.

The CDR3 loop reads CSVGSGSAFF. The CDR3 DNA sequence: TGCAGCGTTGGGTCAGGTTCAGCTTTCTTT. The rearrangement joins TRBV29-1 to TRBJ1-1, with unresolved D. V was pared by 4 bases and J by 10 bases, with 10 bases between. Germline values: CDR1 SQVTM, CDR2 ANQGSEA. The CDR3 sequence is 10 residues long.

CDR3 sequence (DNA): TGTGCCAGTAGTATGGGGGGGCTAGCCAACAATGAGCAGTTCTTC. Translated: CASSMGGLANNEQFF. J is TRBJ2-1 and V is TRBV19; tentatively, D is TRBD2 (7 bases). Germline V lookup: CDR1 LNHDA, CDR2 SQIVND (reference sequence). CDR3 length: 15 residues. The V and J ends lost 3 bases and 5 bases respectively, with 14 bases between them. Drawing the rest from reference TRBV19 and TRBJ2-1, the complete variable domain is DGGITQSPKYLFRKEGQNVTLSCEQNLNHDAMYWYRQDPGQGLRLIYYSQIVNDFQKGDIAEGYSVSREKKESFPLTVTSAQKNPTAFYLCASSMGGLANNEQFFGPGTRLTVL.

The chain has TRBV18 and TRBJ1-5, with a possible D match to TRBD1 (5 bases). The CDR3 spans 18 residues. Trimming stripped 1 base from V and 0 bases from J, with 16 bases between. CDR1 KGHSH and CDR2 LQKENI come from the germline V gene. CDR3 coding DNA: TGTGCCAGCTCACCACGCCGGACACCTTCAAATAGCAATCAGCCCCAGCATTTT. It specifies CASSPRRTPSNSNQPQHF. The entire variable domain, with the rest obtained from reference TRBV18 and TRBJ1-5, is as follows: NAGVMQNPRHLVRRRGQEARLRCSPMKGHSHVYWYRQLPEEGLKFMVYLQKENIIDESGMPKERFSAEFPKEGPSILRIQQVVRGDSAAYFCASSPRRTPSNSNQPQHFGDGTRLSIL.